Listed below are T cell receptor beta chains from one sample, sequenced in a study of blood T cell repertoires in COVID-19. Some clones are missing from TCRdb's copy, which holds only in-frame ones; the method was immunoSEQ multiplex PCR. The sample shows roughly 150,000 clones, approximately 86% of them seen only once. The sequencing input was peripheral blood. The receptors shown here come from a woman of 80 years or more with active or convalescent COVID-19. The CDR3 runs from the conserved cysteine through the conserved F or W. The D gene is left open where the match is weak. Some rows have no size entry. The others give once, few or many, or a class for an expanded clone.

cdr3_nt cdr3_aa clone_size j_call v_call d_call
TGTGCCAGCAGCCGGACAGCCTCTGGAAACACCATATATTTT CASSRTASGNTIYF - TRBJ1-3 TRBV2 -
TGCGCCAGCAGTGAGCGGGGGAGCTCCTACAATGAGCAGTTCTTC CASSERGSSYNEQFF - TRBJ2-1 TRBV10-1 -
TGTGCCATCAGTGGGGGGCAGGGGGTGAGCACCGGGGAGCTGTTTTTT CAISGGQGVSTGELFF - TRBJ2-2 TRBV10-3 TRBD1
TGTGCCAGCAGCTTAGGGACTAGCCAAGAGACCCAGTACTTC CASSLGTSQETQYF - TRBJ2-5 TRBV5-4 TRBD2
TGTGCCAGCAGGGAACAGGGGTTTGACTATGGCTACACCTTC CASREQGFDYGYTF - TRBJ1-2 TRBV2 TRBD1
TGTGCCAGCAGCACCCACCCGGCGGGTGGAGAGACCCAGTACTTC CASSTHPAGGETQYF - TRBJ2-5 TRBV9 -
TGTGCCAGCAGCGTGGGGCCGATGAACACCGGGGAGCTGTTTTTT CASSVGPMNTGELFF - TRBJ2-2 TRBV9 -
TGTGCCAGCAGCGGGGGCCCGGCGGGAGCGGGCAATCAGCCCCAGCATTTT CASSGGPAGAGNQPQHF few TRBJ1-5 TRBV7-9 -
TGTGCCAGCAGCTTAAGACAGATTAACTCCTACGAGCAGTACTTC CASSLRQINSYEQYF - TRBJ2-7 TRBV11-2 -
TGTGCCAGCAGGGGCAGGGGCACGGACACTGAAGCTTTCTTT CASRGRGTDTEAFF - TRBJ1-1 TRBV3-1/TRBV3-2 -
TGTGCCAGTAGTGGAGCGGACAGGATCTATGGCTACACCTTC CASSGADRIYGYTF - TRBJ1-2 TRBV19 TRBD1
TGTGCCGAAGCAGAACGGGGTGCTGCCTACGAGCAGTACTTC CAEAERGAAYEQYF - TRBJ2-7 TRBV28 -
TGCAGCGCCTGGGGGGGAGGAAACACCATATATTTT CSAWGGGNTIYF - TRBJ1-3 TRBV29-1 -
TGTGCCAGCAGCGACAGGGGCACAGATACGCAGTATTTT CASSDRGTDTQYF few TRBJ2-3 TRBV9 -
TGTGCCAGCAGTTTAACGGGCAGGGGATACACTGAAGCTTTCTTT CASSLTGRGYTEAFF - TRBJ1-1 TRBV28 -
TGTGCCAGCAGCTTAGTTGGGCTCAATCAGCCCCAGCATTTT CASSLVGLNQPQHF - TRBJ1-5 TRBV7-9 -
TGTGCCACCAGCAGAGATTCCATGCAGGATACGCAGTATTTT CATSRDSMQDTQYF - TRBJ2-3 TRBV15 -
TGTGCCAGCAGTTTTTGGACAGGGGGCTCTGGCTACACCTTC CASSFWTGGSGYTF - TRBJ1-2 TRBV28 TRBD1
TGCAGCGCGATAGCGGGAGCGGACATTCAGTACTTC CSAIAGADIQYF - TRBJ2-4 TRBV29-1 TRBD2
TGTGCCAGCAGCCAAGTAGAGAACACTGAAGCTTTCTTT CASSQVENTEAFF few TRBJ1-1 TRBV4-2 -
TGTGCCAGTACCCATGGGGCAGGGGGCACTGAAGCTTTCTTT CASTHGAGGTEAFF - TRBJ1-1 TRBV19 TRBD1
TGTGCCAGCAGCAAAGGTCGGGGCAGGGGGAGGAACACTGAAGCTTTCTTT CASSKGRGRGRNTEAFF - TRBJ1-1 TRBV21-1 -
TGTGCCAGCTCACCCACGACAGAAAGTAACTATGGCTACACCTTC CASSPTTESNYGYTF - TRBJ1-2 TRBV18 -
TGCGCGAGCCGGAGCGGGATACAAGAGACCCAGTACTTC CASRSGIQETQYF - TRBJ2-5 TRBV5-1 TRBD2
TGTGCCAGCAGCTTGGTAGGGGGTATTAACTATGGCTACACCTTC CASSLVGGINYGYTF - TRBJ1-2 TRBV5-4 -
TGTGCCAGCAGTTTCAGCAGGGGGGATCAGCCCCAGCATTTT CASSFSRGDQPQHF few TRBJ1-5 TRBV28 TRBD1
TGTGCCCATCGGGACAGGGCTTGGAACACTGAAGCTTTCTTT CAHRDRAWNTEAFF - TRBJ1-1 TRBV30 TRBD1
TGCGCCAGCAGCATCGGGACAGGGGGCTTCAATGAGCAGTTCTTC CASSIGTGGFNEQFF - TRBJ2-1 TRBV5-1 TRBD1
TGTGCCAGCAGTCAACAGGGACGGGGCACCGGGGAGCTGTTTTTT CASSQQGRGTGELFF - TRBJ2-2 TRBV6-5 -
TGTGCCAGCAGCATCGCGGGTCGTTACGAGCAGTACTTC CASSIAGRYEQYF - TRBJ2-7 TRBV5-4 -
TGCGCCAGCAGCTTGGAGGGACAGGGGGTAGGAGATACGCAGTATTTT CASSLEGQGVGDTQYF - TRBJ2-3 TRBV5-1 TRBD1
TGTGCCAGTAGTGGGACAGGGGGTCAGCCCCAGCATTTT CASSGTGGQPQHF - TRBJ1-5 TRBV19 TRBD1
TGTGCCAGCAGCGCGGGCGGGGGGGACCAAGAGACCCAGTACTTC CASSAGGGDQETQYF once TRBJ2-5 TRBV5-4 TRBD2
TGTGCCAGCAGCTTAGGGGCAGGGGTTCAGGAGACCCAGTACTTC CASSLGAGVQETQYF once TRBJ2-5 TRBV7-7 -
TGTGCCAGCAGCTTGGTTGTTGGGACAGCCTCAGAAAAACTGTTTTTT CASSLVVGTASEKLFF - TRBJ1-4 TRBV5-5 TRBD1
TGCGCCAGCAGCCAAGATCTCTCTAGAGCGGAACCAAAATACGAGCAGTACTTC CASSQDLSRAEPKYEQYF - TRBJ2-7 TRBV4-1 -
TGTGCCAGTAGTATTAGCCAGGGTGAGGCTTTCTTT CASSISQGEAFF - TRBJ1-1 TRBV19 -
TGTGCCAGTAGTATACGGGGTCGTGTCTATGGCTACACCTTC CASSIRGRVYGYTF - TRBJ1-2 TRBV19 -
TGTGCCAGCAGCTCCTCCCGGGATAGCGGCTTCTACGAGCAGTACTTC CASSSSRDSGFYEQYF few TRBJ2-7 TRBV7-3 -
TGTGCCAGCAGTTACTCGAGTGTCGCTGGCTCCTACGAGCAGTACTTC CASSYSSVAGSYEQYF - TRBJ2-7 TRBV6-5 -